A selection of T cell receptor beta chains follows, all from one sample in a study of cytomegalovirus exposure and HLA in healthy donors. The repertoire was sequenced with immunoSEQ multiplex PCR; TCRdb's copy has only in-frame clones and lacks some. The sample shows 160,000 or so clones, roughly 86% of them seen only once. The sequencing input was PBMCs. These receptors came from a man between 18 and 29 years old in good health and CMV-seropositive. Each CDR3 is given with its conserved first and last residue. Each record gives: D gene, V gene, clone size, J gene, CDR3 DNA, CDR3 protein. D genes are given only for firm matches. Clone size, where shown, is once, few, many, or a class for clones that have expanded.

D: .; V: TRBV7-2; size: few; J: TRBJ2-7; DNA: TGTGCCAGCAGCCCGGCGGGAAATAATGTATACGAGCAGTACTTC; CDR3: CASSPAGNNVYEQYF
D: .; V: TRBV5-5; size: .; J: TRBJ2-7; DNA: TGTGCCAGCAGCTTTGACCAGGGGACCTACGAGCAGTACTTC; CDR3: CASSFDQGTYEQYF
D: TRBD1; V: TRBV11-2; size: .; J: TRBJ1-1; DNA: TGTGCCAGCAGCCAGAGCCACAGGGGCCTAAGGAGCACTGAAGCTTTCTTT; CDR3: CASSQSHRGLRSTEAFF
D: .; V: TRBV9; size: .; J: TRBJ2-1; DNA: TGTGCCAGCAGCGTAGCTACTTTAAATGAGCAGTTCTTC; CDR3: CASSVATLNEQFF
D: .; V: TRBV19; size: .; J: TRBJ2-7; DNA: TGTGCCAGTAGTATGGTCCCTCGGGAGTACGAGCAGTACTTC; CDR3: CASSMVPREYEQYF
D: .; V: TRBV27; size: few; J: TRBJ1-2; DNA: TGTGCCAGCGGCCTCCTTGGGGCAGGGATCTATGGCTACACCTTC; CDR3: CASGLLGAGIYGYTF
D: TRBD1; V: TRBV7-9; size: .; J: TRBJ2-5; DNA: TGTGCCAGCAGCTTAGACAGGGGCCAAGAGACCCAGTACTTC; CDR3: CASSLDRGQETQYF
D: TRBD1; V: TRBV4-2; size: .; J: TRBJ2-5; DNA: TGTGCCAGCAGCCTAAGGGACAGACCACAAGAGACCCAGTACTTC; CDR3: CASSLRDRPQETQYF
D: .; V: TRBV25-1; size: few; J: TRBJ2-2; DNA: TGTGCCAGCAGTCAGGCGAACACCGGGGAGCTGTTTTTT; CDR3: CASSQANTGELFF
D: .; V: TRBV6-5; size: .; J: TRBJ1-1; DNA: TGTGCCAGCACTAGGGGCTCGGGCACTGAAGCTTTCTTT; CDR3: CASTRGSGTEAFF
D: TRBD1; V: TRBV5-6; size: .; J: TRBJ1-5; DNA: TGTGCCAGCAGCGTGGGGACAGGGGGGCAGCCCCAGCATTTT; CDR3: CASSVGTGGQPQHF
D: TRBD1; V: TRBV7-2; size: .; J: TRBJ1-2; DNA: TGTGCCAGCAGCCTCTGGGGGACAGGGAACTATGGCTACACCTTC; CDR3: CASSLWGTGNYGYTF
D: .; V: TRBV5-1; size: .; J: TRBJ2-3; DNA: TGCGCCAGCAGCTTAGCGGTCGGCACAGATACGCAGTATTTT; CDR3: CASSLAVGTDTQYF
D: .; V: TRBV7-2; size: .; J: TRBJ2-7; DNA: TGTGCCAGCAGCTTGACTTGGGACGAGCAGTACTTC; CDR3: CASSLTWDEQYF
D: .; V: TRBV28; size: .; J: TRBJ2-7; DNA: TGTGCCACCAGGGTTAGCGGTACCCTCTACGAGCAGTACTTC; CDR3: CATRVSGTLYEQYF
D: TRBD2; V: TRBV27; size: .; J: TRBJ2-3; DNA: TGTGCCAGCAGTTCCCCAGCGGGAGCCCCAGATACGCAGTATTTT; CDR3: CASSSPAGAPDTQYF
D: .; V: TRBV7-2; size: .; J: TRBJ2-5; DNA: TGTGCCAGCAGCTTAGTTGTAGCGAGGGAGACCCAGTACTTC; CDR3: CASSLVVARETQYF
D: .; V: TRBV6-5; size: .; J: TRBJ1-1; DNA: TGTGCCAGCAGTTACGAGGGTAATACTGAAGCTTTCTTT; CDR3: CASSYEGNTEAFF
D: TRBD1; V: TRBV15; size: once; J: TRBJ1-4; DNA: TGTGCCACCAGCAGGGGAGACAGGGGCCTAAATGAAAAACTGTTTTTT; CDR3: CATSRGDRGLNEKLFF
D: .; V: TRBV19; size: few; J: TRBJ2-7; DNA: TGTGCCAGTAGTATACCTCCGTACGAGCAGTACTTC; CDR3: CASSIPPYEQYF
D: .; V: TRBV4-1; size: .; J: TRBJ1-2; DNA: TGCGCCAGCAGCCAAGAACTAGGTGGAGACTATGGCTACACCTTC; CDR3: CASSQELGGDYGYTF
D: TRBD1; V: TRBV2; size: .; J: TRBJ1-2; DNA: TGTGCCAGCAGACGGACAGGGAGGATGAGAAACTATGGCTACACCTTC; CDR3: CASRRTGRMRNYGYTF
D: .; V: TRBV27; size: .; J: TRBJ2-7; DNA: TGTGCCAGCAGCGCCAGCGGGTCCTACGAGCAGTACTTC; CDR3: CASSASGSYEQYF
D: .; V: TRBV7-8; size: .; J: TRBJ1-1; DNA: TGTGCCAGCAGCTTAATCGCCAGGGCGAACACTGAAGCTTTCTTT; CDR3: CASSLIARANTEAFF
D: TRBD1; V: TRBV25-1; size: .; J: TRBJ2-7; DNA: TGTGCCACCTCAATAACAGGGGGCGGCGAGCAGTACTTC; CDR3: CATSITGGGEQYF
D: TRBD1; V: TRBV6-1; size: few; J: TRBJ1-4; DNA: TGTGCCAGCAGTGCCCGGCCAGGACAGGCAATTGAAAAACTGTTTTTT; CDR3: CASSARPGQAIEKLFF
D: .; V: TRBV2; size: .; J: TRBJ1-2; DNA: TGTGCCAGCTACCTTCGGGGCTACACCTTC; CDR3: CASYLRGYTF
D: TRBD1; V: TRBV29-1; size: .; J: TRBJ2-3; DNA: TGCAGCGGGACAGGGCAAGGGGGCACAGATACGCAGTATTTT; CDR3: CSGTGQGGTDTQYF
D: TRBD1; V: TRBV5-5; size: .; J: TRBJ2-7; DNA: TGTGCCAGCAGCATCCGTCGTACCAGGGGGCTCGTCGACGAGCAGTACTTC; CDR3: CASSIRRTRGLVDEQYF
D: .; V: TRBV6-5; size: .; J: TRBJ1-2; DNA: TGTGCCAGCAGTTACGGACCGGGAAGGGGCTACACCTTC; CDR3: CASSYGPGRGYTF
D: TRBD1; V: TRBV11-3; size: .; J: TRBJ2-7; DNA: TGTGCCAGCAGCCCAGCCCGGGACAGCTACGAGCAGTACTTC; CDR3: CASSPARDSYEQYF
D: TRBD2; V: TRBV15; size: .; J: TRBJ2-1; DNA: TGTGCCACCAGCAGACTGGGACTAGCGGGAGGCGTTAACAATGAGCAGTTCTTC; CDR3: CATSRLGLAGGVNNEQFF
D: .; V: TRBV21-1; size: few; J: TRBJ1-4; DNA: TGTGCCAGCAGCAGAGAACCGGGACAGGAAAGTCTTTGGTTTGAAAAACTGTTTTTT; CDR3: CASSREPGQESLWFEKLFF